The 25 T cell receptor beta chains listed next were all sequenced from one sample in a study of radiotherapy plus CTLA-4 blockade in lung cancer. Libraries were prepared by immunoSEQ multiplex PCR; TCRdb keeps only in-frame clonotypes and omits some of them. The table lists approximately 90,000 clones, about four fifths of them singletons. The sequencing here drew on peripheral blood, taken from a patient treated with radiotherapy plus ipilimumab. The receptors originated from a human donor with non-small cell lung cancer who had stable disease on radiotherapy plus ipilimumab.

This chain uses TRBV11-2 with TRBJ2-5; 8 nucleotides align to TRBD2. Germline trimming cut 2 bases from V and 5 bases from J; bases unmatched to any gene: 10. Germline CDR1 reads SGHAT; CDR2 reads FQNNGV. This CDR3 has 16 residues. The CDR3 here is CASSLSGGGPLETQYF. The DNA of the CDR3 is TGTGCCAGCAGCTTATCTGGCGGGGGGCCTCTGGAGACCCAGTACTTC.

J is TRBJ1-1 and V is TRBV11-2; D possibly corresponds to TRBD1 (6 bases). V was trimmed by 5 bases and J by 4 bases, leaving 17 bases between them. Germline V CDR1 and CDR2: SGHAT, FQNNGV. CDR3 length: 15 amino acids. As DNA, the CDR3 is TGTGCCAGCAGCGCCGCGGGGGCGGGTCGCACTGAAGCTTTCTTT. Its translation is CASSAAGAGRTEAFF.

J is TRBJ1-4 and V is TRBV29-1; TRBD1 might be the D (5 bases). The V gene's germline CDR1 is SQVTM and CDR2 ANQGSEA. V was pared by 5 bases and J by 8 bases, with 12 bases between. The CDR3 is 12 amino acids. The CDR3, as DNA: TGCAGCGTTCGGGGCGGGAAGGAAAAACTGTTTTTT. Residues: CSVRGGKEKLFF.

V is TRBV27 and J is TRBJ2-1, with TRBD2 identical over 16 bases. Germline CDR1 is MNHEY and CDR2 is SMNVEV (reference sequence). V shed 5 bases and J 3 bases; nucleotides not matched to a gene: 7. This CDR3 is 18 amino acids long. The CDR3 sequence is CASSQKGLAGGYYNEQFF. CDR3 nucleotide sequence: TGTGCCAGCAGTCAGAAGGGACTAGCGGGGGGGTACTACAATGAGCAGTTCTTC.

This clone was recorded once. The chain uses TRBV6-6 and TRBJ2-7, with D possibly TRBD1 on 6 matching bases. V was clipped by 6 bases and J by 3 bases, with 9 bases between them. CDR3 length equals 12 residues. Germline V gene data show CDR1 as MNHNY and CDR2 as SVGAGI (reference sequence). The CDR3: CASSQGFYEQYF. CDR3 in DNA: TGTGCCAGCAGCCAGGGGTTCTACGAGCAGTACTTC.

This clone was recorded once. The chain joins TRBV6-6 to TRBJ2-5, with TRBD2 matching over 12 bases. CDR3 size: 14 residues. Germline loops: CDR1 MNHNY, CDR2 SVGAGI (reference sequence). With 6 bases clipped from V and 4 bases from J, the junction kept 3 bases outside the gene matches. The CDR3 DNA is TGTGCCAGCAGACTAGCGGGGGGTGGAGAGACCCAGTACTTC. Encoded protein: CASRLAGGGETQYF.

This chain uses TRBV6-1 with TRBJ1-5; D call uncertain. CDR1 is MNHNS, CDR2 SASEGT, per germline. The CDR3 extends over 13 amino acids. V shed 7 bases and J shed 0 bases, with 7 bases lying between them. The CDR3 spells CASIDNSNQPQHF. CDR3 in DNA: TGTGCCAGCATCGACAATAGCAATCAGCCCCAGCATTTT.

This chain uses TRBV7-9 with TRBJ2-1; 7 bases are a match to TRBD1. With 5 bases clipped from V and 12 bases from J, the junction kept 10 bases outside the gene matches. The CDR3 is 13 residues long. Germline values: CDR1 SEHNR, CDR2 FQNEAQ (reference sequence). This CDR3 reads CASSLRQGRGQFF. The DNA of the CDR3 is TGTGCCAGCAGCCTCCGACAGGGCCGGGGGCAGTTCTTC.

In regard to this clone: The junction shows a germline mismatch at one end, possibly a read error. For the CDR3, the DNA is TGTGCTAGCAGCTTGGTACTGGACTACGAGCAGTACTTC. Its translation is CASSLVLDYEQYF. The genes are TRBV7-7 and TRBJ2-7, with D uncertain. The CDR3 totals 13 residues. Looked up from germline, CDR1 is SSHAT and CDR2 is FNYEAQ (reference sequence).

This chain links TRBV28 with TRBJ2-3; 10 positions match TRBD1. CDR1 MDHEN and CDR2 SYDVKM come from the germline V gene. The CDR3 is made up of 16 amino acids. V was clipped by 6 bases and J by 2 bases; unmatched bases: 8. The CDR3 loop is CASSSGQGYDTDTQYF. CDR3 nucleotide sequence: TGTGCCAGCAGCTCGGGACAGGGGTACGACACAGATACGCAGTATTTT.

This rearrangement joins TRBV28 to TRBJ2-1; 10 positions match TRBD2. CDR1 MDHEN and CDR2 SYDVKM come from the germline V gene. V lost 7 bases to trimming and J lost 14 bases; unmatched junction nucleotides: 11. The CDR3 consists of 13 residues. The CDR3 nucleotides are TGTGCCAGCACCCCAGCGGGAGGGACTAGGGAGTTCTTC. This codes for CASTPAGGTREFF.

This rearrangement joins TRBV5-1 to TRBJ2-5; 8 bases align to TRBD2. CDR3 size: 15 residues. CDR1 is SGHRS and CDR2 is YFSETQ in the germline V gene. Losses at the gene ends were 4 bases for V and 2 bases for J; bases not matched to a gene: 7. Written as DNA, the CDR3 is TGCGCCAGCAGCCCCGGTGGCGGGAGGCAAGAGACCCAGTACTTC. This encodes CASSPGGGRQETQYF.

The chain links TRBV19 to TRBJ2-7; TRBD2 agrees at 8 bases. The CDR3 has 14 amino acids. With V trimmed by 5 bases and J by 6 bases, 9 bases remained unmatched. Germline CDR1 reads LNHDA; CDR2 reads SQIVND (reference sequence). CDR3 sequence reads: CASSPRTSPGEQYF. CDR3 bases: TGTGCCAGTAGTCCTAGGACTAGCCCCGGCGAGCAGTACTTC.

CDR3: CASSSRRNSPLHF. The CDR3 coding sequence is TGTGCCAGTAGTTCACGTCGGAATTCACCCCTCCACTTT. V is TRBV19 and J is TRBJ1-6; no clear D gene. The V and J ends lost 5 bases and 7 bases respectively, with 9 bases between them. Germline values: CDR1 LNHDA, CDR2 SQIVND (reference sequence). The CDR3 is made up of 13 amino acids.

The V gene is TRBV2, the J gene TRBJ2-7; unclear D gene. The CDR3 loop spans 17 amino acids. Trimming took 4 bases from V and 2 from J, leaving 21 bases between them. Germline V CDR1 and CDR2: SNHLY, FYNNEI. The CDR3 coding sequence is TGTGCCAGCAGTGGGGCGGTGGAAGATTATAGTACCTACGAGCAGTACTTC. Translating it yields CASSGAVEDYSTYEQYF.

The genes are TRBV9 and TRBJ2-1, with D possibly being TRBD2 (7 bases). V was cut by 5 bases and J by 6 bases, with 21 bases left in between. Germline V CDR1 and CDR2: SGDLS, YYNGEE. The CDR3 is 16 amino acids. The CDR3 DNA follows: TGTGCCAGCAGTTCCTCGGGGGGCCTTTTTAGCAATGAGCAGTTCTTC. It yields the protein CASSSSGGLFSNEQFF.

The CDR3 DNA is TGTGCCAGTCATACCCAGGGGGTGGAAAGGAACACTGAAGCTTTCTTT. It translates to CASHTQGVERNTEAFF. The chain links TRBV19 to TRBJ1-1, with TRBD1 matching over 7 bases. V trimming: 8 bases; J trimming: 1 base; junction bases outside the gene matches: 13. The CDR3 covers 16 residues. Germline V lookup: CDR1 LNHDA, CDR2 SQIVND (reference sequence).

The chain links TRBV4-1 to TRBJ2-4; D gene unclear. Germline CDR1 is MGHRA and CDR2 is YSYEKL. V was clipped by 4 bases and J by 0 bases, with 16 bases between them. The CDR3 runs to 17 residues. Here the CDR3 reads CASSPQHPVAAKNIQYF. The CDR3 region has the DNA TGCGCCAGCAGCCCTCAACATCCCGTAGCAGCCAAAAACATTCAGTACTTC.

This chain links TRBV15 with TRBJ1-3; no reliable D call. Trimming removed 5 bases at V and 0 bases at J, with 5 bases between. There are 13 residues in the CDR3. Germline CDR1 and CDR2: LNHNV and YYDKDF (reference sequence). The CDR3 region is CATSLSSGNTIYF. The DNA of the CDR3 is TGTGCCACCAGCTTAAGCTCTGGAAACACCATATATTTT. The full variable domain, completed using reference TRBV15 and TRBJ1-3, is DAMVIQNPRYQVTQFGKPVTLSCSQTLNHNVMYWYQQKSSQAPKLLFHYYDKDFNNEADTPDNFQSRRPNTSFCFLDIRSPGLGDTAMYLCATSLSSGNTIYFGEGSWLTVV.

This chain joins TRBV7-3 and TRBJ2-7, with D uncertain. The CDR3 contains 14 residues. Germline V gene lookup returns CDR1 SGHTA and CDR2 FQGTGA. Trimming cost V 2 bases and J 2 bases, with 10 bases left between them. CDR3 sequence reads: CASSLAQYAYEQYF. CDR3 sequence (DNA): TGTGCCAGCAGCTTAGCACAGTACGCCTACGAGCAGTACTTC.

The chain is built from TRBV7-8 and TRBJ1-5; D unclear. The CDR3 extends over 16 amino acids. The germline V gene encodes CDR1 SGHVS and CDR2 FQNEAQ. V lost 0 bases to trimming and J lost 0 bases, with 9 bases between them. In DNA, the CDR3 is TGTGCCAGCAGCTTAGCCTGGCAGGCTAGCAATCAGCCCCAGCATTTT. This gives the protein CASSLAWQASNQPQHF.

J is TRBJ1-1 and V is TRBV28, with no clear D. Germline V gene lookup returns CDR1 MDHEN and CDR2 SYDVKM. CDR3 size: 14 residues. The V end was cut by 2 bases, the J end by 1 base, with 8 bases between. CDR3 nucleotide sequence: TGTGCCAGCAGTTTAGTTCCACCGAACACTGAAGCTTTCTTT. The encoded protein is CASSLVPPNTEAFF.

The V gene is TRBV5-8, the J gene TRBJ2-7, with 14 bases aligning to TRBD2. The CDR3 consists of 16 residues. V trimming: 4 bases; J trimming: 3 bases; junction bases outside the gene matches: 6. Germline loops: CDR1 SGHTS, CDR2 YDEGEE. Here the CDR3 reads CASSTGLAGDHYEQYF. The CDR3 DNA sequence: TGTGCCAGCAGCACGGGACTAGCGGGGGACCACTACGAGCAGTACTTC. Complete variable domain (other parts from reference TRBV5-8 and TRBJ2-7): EAGVTQSPTHLIKTRGQQATLRCSPISGHTSVYWYQQALGLGLQFLLWYDEGEERNRGNFPPRFSGRQFPNYSSELNVNALELEDSALYLCASSTGLAGDHYEQYFGPGTRLTVT.

DNA for the CDR3: TGTGCCAGCAGCCAAGAGGGACTAGCGGGGGTGGCCTACAATGAGCAGTTCTTC. This gives the protein CASSQEGLAGVAYNEQFF. The chain recombines TRBV14 with TRBJ2-1; 14 bases map to TRBD2. CDR3 length equals 18 residues. Germline lookup yields CDR1 SGHDN and CDR2 FVKESK. V dropped 0 bases and J dropped 2; count of bases not matched to a gene: 3.

The chain recombines TRBV11-2 with TRBJ1-2; a possible D gene is TRBD1 (6 bases). Trimming took off 5 bases at V and 6 bases at J, with 10 bases between the two ends. Germline assignment: CDR1 SGHAT and CDR2 FQNNGV. The CDR3 spans 12 residues. CDR3 amino acids: CASSPQGNGYTF. The DNA for the CDR3 is TGTGCCAGCAGCCCACAGGGAAATGGCTACACCTTC.